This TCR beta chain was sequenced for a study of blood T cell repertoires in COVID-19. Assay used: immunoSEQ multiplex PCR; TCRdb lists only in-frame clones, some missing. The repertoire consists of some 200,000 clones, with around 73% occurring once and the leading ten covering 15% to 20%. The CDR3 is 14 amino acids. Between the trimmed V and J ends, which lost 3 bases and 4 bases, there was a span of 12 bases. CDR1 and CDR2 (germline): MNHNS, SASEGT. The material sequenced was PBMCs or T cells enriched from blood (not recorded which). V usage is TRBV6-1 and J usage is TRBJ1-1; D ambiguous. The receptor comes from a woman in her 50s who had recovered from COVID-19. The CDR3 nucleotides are TGTGCCAGCAGTGATAAGGGAGCTGGCACTGAAGCTTTCTTT. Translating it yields CASSDKGAGTEAFF.